This T cell receptor (beta chain) was observed in a study of CXCR3-negative and CXCR3-positive naive CD8 T cells. Of note for this clonotype: Antigen: not known.

General observations from the study: Naive cells positive for CXCR3 carried more hydrophobic TRB CDR3s than CXCR3-negative ones.

The libraries of TRB cDNA were constructed through 5' RACE using UMI labels. With the 5' RACE reads reprocessed, TCRdb shows one record per CDR3 protein and no DNA. The record lists some 130,000 distinct CDR3 sequences, of which the ten most abundant hold around 0.37%. There are 15 residues in the CDR3. From germline, CDR1 is SGHVS and CDR2 FQNEAQ. This sequence joins TRBV7-8 and TRBJ2-2; TCRdb designates TRBD2, a call that cannot be tested without DNA. Sequencing input: naive CXCR3+ CD8+ T cells from blood. Noted subset: CD45RO-CCR7+CD27+CD95- naive CD8+ T cells expressing CXCR3 (TNR3+). This clonotype originated in a human donor in good health. Some clones in this sample may be carry-over from other donors' samples. The CDR3 loop reads CASSQLAGAPGELFF.